This T cell receptor beta chain was observed in a study of tumor-infiltrating lymphocytes in primary liver carcinoma. Turning to the study itself: The patients had histopathologically diagnosed primary liver carcinoma, and their disease was treated by surgical resection. Men and women, 30 to 69 years of age, made up the patients.

Overall study findings and caveats: Researchers found tumor-adjacent and tumor-blood pairs overlapped less than tumor region pairs.

This clonotype was found a few times. The target antigen is unknown. A much larger clone lies one base from this, so it may be a read error. The researchers produced TCR beta cDNA from 450 to 600 ng total RNA with a constant-region primer. Modified slightly, ARM-PCR produced TCR beta libraries over three nested multiplex PCR rounds. TCRdb re-called the multiplex PCR reads through MiXCR, storing one row per CDR3 protein. The repertoire holds 150,000 to 200,000 distinct CDR3 sequences, with 50% to 75% as singletons. Germline DNA was also extracted, with blood RNA taken from unsorted whole blood. The sample comprised peripheral blood. The TCR comes from a man aged 35 to 55 with primary liver carcinoma and hepatitis B virus infection.

This CDR3 is CASSIAGGRHNEQFF. In nucleotides, the CDR3 is TGTGCCAGCAGCATAGCTGGCGGGAGGCACAATGAGCAGTTCTTC. The V call is TRBV11-2, the J call TRBJ2-1, with 8 bases that match TRBD2. Germline CDR1 reads SGHAT; CDR2 reads FQNNGV. The V and J ends lost 5 bases and 5 bases, in that order; junction bases with no gene match: 8. The CDR3 covers 15 residues.